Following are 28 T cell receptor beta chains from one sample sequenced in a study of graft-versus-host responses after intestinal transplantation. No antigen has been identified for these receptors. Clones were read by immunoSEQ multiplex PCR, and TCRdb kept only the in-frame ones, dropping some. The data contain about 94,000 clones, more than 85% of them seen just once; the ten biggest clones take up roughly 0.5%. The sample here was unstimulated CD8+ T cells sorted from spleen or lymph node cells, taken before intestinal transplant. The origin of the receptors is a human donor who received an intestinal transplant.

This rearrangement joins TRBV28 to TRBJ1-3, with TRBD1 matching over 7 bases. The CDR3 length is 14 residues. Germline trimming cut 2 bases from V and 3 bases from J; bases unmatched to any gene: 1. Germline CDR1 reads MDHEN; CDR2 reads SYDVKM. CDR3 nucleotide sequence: TGTGCCAGCAGTTTAGGGACAGATGGAAACACCATATATTTT. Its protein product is CASSLGTDGNTIYF.

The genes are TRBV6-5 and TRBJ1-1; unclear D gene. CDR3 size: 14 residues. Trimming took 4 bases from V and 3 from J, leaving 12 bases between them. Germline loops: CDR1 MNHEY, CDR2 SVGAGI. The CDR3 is CASSFYRDYTEAFF. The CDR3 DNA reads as TGTGCCAGCAGTTTCTATCGGGATTACACTGAAGCTTTCTTT.

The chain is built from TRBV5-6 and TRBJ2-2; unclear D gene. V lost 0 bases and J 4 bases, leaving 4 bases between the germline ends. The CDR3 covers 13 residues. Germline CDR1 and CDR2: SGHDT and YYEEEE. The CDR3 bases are TGTGCCAGCAGCTTGGACAGCACCGGGGAGCTGTTTTTT. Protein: CASSLDSTGELFF.

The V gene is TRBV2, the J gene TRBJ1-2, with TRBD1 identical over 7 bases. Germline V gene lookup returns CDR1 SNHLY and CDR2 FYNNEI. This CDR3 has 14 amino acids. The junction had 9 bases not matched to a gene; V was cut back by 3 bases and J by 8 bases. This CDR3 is CASSDGGGSRGYTF. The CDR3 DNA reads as TGTGCCAGCAGTGATGGAGGGGGCAGCAGGGGCTACACCTTC. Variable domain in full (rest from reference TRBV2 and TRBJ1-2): EPEVTQTPSHQVTQMGQEVILRCVPISNHLYFYWYRQILGQKVEFLVSFYNNEISEKSEIFDDQFSVERPDGSNFTLKIRSTKLEDSAMYFCASSDGGGSRGYTFGSGTRLTVV.

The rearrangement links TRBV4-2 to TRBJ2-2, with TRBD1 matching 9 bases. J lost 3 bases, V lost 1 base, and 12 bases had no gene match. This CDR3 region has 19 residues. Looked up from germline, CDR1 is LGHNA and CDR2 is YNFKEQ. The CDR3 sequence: CASSQGNQQGAGDTGELFF. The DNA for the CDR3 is TGTGCCAGCAGCCAAGGGAATCAACAGGGGGCCGGGGACACCGGGGAGCTGTTTTTT.

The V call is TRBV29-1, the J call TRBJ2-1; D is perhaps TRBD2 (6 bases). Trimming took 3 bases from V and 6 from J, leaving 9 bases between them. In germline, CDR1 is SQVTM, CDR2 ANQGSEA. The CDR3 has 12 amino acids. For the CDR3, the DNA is TGCAGCGTTGAGGACTACCTCAATGAGCAGTTCTTC. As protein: CSVEDYLNEQFF.

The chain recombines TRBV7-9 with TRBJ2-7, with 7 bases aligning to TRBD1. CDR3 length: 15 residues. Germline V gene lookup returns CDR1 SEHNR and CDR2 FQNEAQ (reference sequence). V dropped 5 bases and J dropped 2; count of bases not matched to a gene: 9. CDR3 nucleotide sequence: TGTGCCAGCAGCGCCCCCGAGGGACAGACCTACGAGCAGTACTTC. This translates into CASSAPEGQTYEQYF.

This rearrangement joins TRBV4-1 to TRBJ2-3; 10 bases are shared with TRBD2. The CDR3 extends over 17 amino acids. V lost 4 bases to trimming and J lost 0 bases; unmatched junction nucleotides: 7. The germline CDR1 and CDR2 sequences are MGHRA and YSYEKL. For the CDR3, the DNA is TGCGCCAGCAGCCCGCCGGGACTAGCGACTAGCACAGATACGCAGTATTTT. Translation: CASSPPGLATSTDTQYF.

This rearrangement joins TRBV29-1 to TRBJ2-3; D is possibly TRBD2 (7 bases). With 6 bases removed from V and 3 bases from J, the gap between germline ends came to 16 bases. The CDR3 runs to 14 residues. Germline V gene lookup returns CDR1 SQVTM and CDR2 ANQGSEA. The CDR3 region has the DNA TGCAGCGTGGAGGGAGGGGGGGTAACAGATACGCAGTATTTT. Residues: CSVEGGGVTDTQYF.

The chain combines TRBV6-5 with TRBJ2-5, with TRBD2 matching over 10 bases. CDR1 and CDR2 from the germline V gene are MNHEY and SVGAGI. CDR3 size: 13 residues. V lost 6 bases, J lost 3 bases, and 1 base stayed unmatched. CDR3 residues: CASSGLAEETQYF. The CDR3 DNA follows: TGTGCCAGCAGCGGACTAGCGGAAGAGACCCAGTACTTC.

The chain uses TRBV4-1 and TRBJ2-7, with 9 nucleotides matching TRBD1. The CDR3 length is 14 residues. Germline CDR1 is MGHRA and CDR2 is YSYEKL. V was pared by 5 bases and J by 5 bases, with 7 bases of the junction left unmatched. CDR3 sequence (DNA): TGCGCCAGCAGCACCCAGGACAGGGGAGACGAGCAGTACTTC. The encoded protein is CASSTQDRGDEQYF.

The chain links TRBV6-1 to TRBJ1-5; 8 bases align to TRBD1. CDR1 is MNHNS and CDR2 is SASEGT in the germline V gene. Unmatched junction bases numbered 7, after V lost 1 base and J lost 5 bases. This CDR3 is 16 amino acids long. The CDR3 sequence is CASSEGRGQGDQPQHF. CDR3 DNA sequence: TGTGCCAGCAGTGAAGGCCGAGGACAGGGCGATCAGCCCCAGCATTTT.

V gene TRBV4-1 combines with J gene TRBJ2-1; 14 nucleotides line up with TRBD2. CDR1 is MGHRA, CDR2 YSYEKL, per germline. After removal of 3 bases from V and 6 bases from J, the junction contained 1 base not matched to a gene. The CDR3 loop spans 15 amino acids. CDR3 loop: CASSQTSGGGNEQFF. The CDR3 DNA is TGCGCCAGCAGCCAGACTAGCGGGGGGGGCAATGAGCAGTTCTTC.

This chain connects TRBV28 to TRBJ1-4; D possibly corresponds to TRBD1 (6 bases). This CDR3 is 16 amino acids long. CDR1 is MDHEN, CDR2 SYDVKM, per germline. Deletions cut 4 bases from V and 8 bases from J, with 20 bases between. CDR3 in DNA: TGTGCCAGCAGTTACCCTCCGGGGGGGCGCTGGGAAAAACTGTTTTTT. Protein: CASSYPPGGRWEKLFF. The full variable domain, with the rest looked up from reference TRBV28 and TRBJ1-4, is DVKVTQSSRYLVKRTGEKVFLECVQDMDHENMFWYRQDPGLGLRLIYFSYDVKMKEKGDIPEGYSVSREKKERFSLILESASTNQTSMYLCASSYPPGGRWEKLFFGSGTQLSVL.

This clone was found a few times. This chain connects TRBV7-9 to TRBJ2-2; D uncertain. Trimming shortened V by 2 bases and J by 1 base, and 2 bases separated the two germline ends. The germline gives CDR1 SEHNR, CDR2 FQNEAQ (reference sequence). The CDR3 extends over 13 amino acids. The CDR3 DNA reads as TGTGCCAGCAGCTTACTGAACACCGGGGAGCTGTTTTTT. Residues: CASSLLNTGELFF.

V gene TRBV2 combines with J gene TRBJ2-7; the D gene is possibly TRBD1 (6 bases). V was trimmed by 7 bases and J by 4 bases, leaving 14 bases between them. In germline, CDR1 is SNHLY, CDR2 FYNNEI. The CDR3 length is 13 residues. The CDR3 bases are TGTGCCAGCACTCCTCAAGGACAGTACGAGCAGTACTTC. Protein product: CASTPQGQYEQYF.

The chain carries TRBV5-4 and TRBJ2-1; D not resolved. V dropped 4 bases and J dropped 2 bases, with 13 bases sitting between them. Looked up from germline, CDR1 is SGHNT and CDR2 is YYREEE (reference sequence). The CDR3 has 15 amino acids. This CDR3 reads CASSPRVSTYNEQFF. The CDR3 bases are TGTGCCAGCAGCCCGCGTGTTTCGACCTACAATGAGCAGTTCTTC. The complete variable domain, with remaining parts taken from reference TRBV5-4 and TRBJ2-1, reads ETGVTQSPTHLIKTRGQQVTLRCSSQSGHNTVSWYQQALGQGPQFIFQYYREEENGRGNFPPRFSGLQFPNYSSELNVNALELDDSALYLCASSPRVSTYNEQFFGPGTRLTVL.

The DNA of the CDR3 is TGTGCCAGCAGCCAAGGTAGACAGGGGAATTCACCCCTCCACTTT. It codes for CASSQGRQGNSPLHF. The chain is built from TRBV16 and TRBJ1-6, with 8 bases lining up with TRBD1. The CDR3 is made up of 15 amino acids. Germline-derived CDR1 and CDR2 are KGHSY and FQNENV. V lost 2 bases to trimming and J lost 7 bases; unmatched junction nucleotides: 4.

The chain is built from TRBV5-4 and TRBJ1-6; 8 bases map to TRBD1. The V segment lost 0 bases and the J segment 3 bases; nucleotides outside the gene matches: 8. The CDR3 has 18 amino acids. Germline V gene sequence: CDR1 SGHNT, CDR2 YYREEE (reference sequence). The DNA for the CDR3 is TGTGCCAGCAGCTTGGGTCCTGGGACAGGAGGCTATAATTCACCCCTCCACTTT. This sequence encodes CASSLGPGTGGYNSPLHF.

The CDR3 loop reads CAWGQGLGNTEAFF. Written as DNA, the CDR3 is TGTGCCTGGGGACAGGGCTTAGGGAACACTGAAGCTTTCTTT. The chain uses TRBV30 and TRBJ1-1; 8 nucleotides line up with TRBD1. Losses at the gene ends were 5 bases for V and 1 base for J; bases not matched to a gene: 6. Germline loops: CDR1 GTSNPN, CDR2 SVGIG (reference sequence). The CDR3 sequence is 14 residues long.

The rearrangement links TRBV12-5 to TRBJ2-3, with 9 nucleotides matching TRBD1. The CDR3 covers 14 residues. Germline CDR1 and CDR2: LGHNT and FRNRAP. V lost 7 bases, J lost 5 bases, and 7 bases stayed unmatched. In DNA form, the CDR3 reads TGTGCTAGTGCCCCCGGGACAGGGAAAGATACGCAGTATTTT. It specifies CASAPGTGKDTQYF. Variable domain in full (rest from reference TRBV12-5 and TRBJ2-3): DARVTQTPRHKVTEMGQEVTMRCQPILGHNTVFWYRQTMMQGLELLAYFRNRAPLDDSGMPKDRFSAEMPDATLATLKIQPSEPRDSAVYFCASAPGTGKDTQYFGPGTRLTVL.

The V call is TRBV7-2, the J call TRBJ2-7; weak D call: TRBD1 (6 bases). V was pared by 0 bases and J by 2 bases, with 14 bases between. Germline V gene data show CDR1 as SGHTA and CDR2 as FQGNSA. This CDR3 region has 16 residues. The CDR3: CASSLAQGRTAYEQYF. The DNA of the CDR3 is TGTGCCAGCAGCTTAGCGCAGGGGCGGACGGCCTACGAGCAGTACTTC.

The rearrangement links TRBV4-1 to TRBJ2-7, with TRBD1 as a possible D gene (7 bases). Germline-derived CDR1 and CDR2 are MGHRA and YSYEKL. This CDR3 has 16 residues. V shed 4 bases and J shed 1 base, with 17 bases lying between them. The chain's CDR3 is CASSLGGTAESYEQYF. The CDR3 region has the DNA TGCGCCAGCAGCCTCGGCGGGACAGCAGAATCCTACGAGCAGTACTTC.

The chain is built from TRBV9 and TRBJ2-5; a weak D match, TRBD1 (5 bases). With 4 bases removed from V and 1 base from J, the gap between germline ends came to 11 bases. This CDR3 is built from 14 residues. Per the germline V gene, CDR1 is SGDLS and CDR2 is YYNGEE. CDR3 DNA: TGTGCCAGCAGCTCTACAGGTATCCAAGAGACCCAGTACTTC. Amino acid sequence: CASSSTGIQETQYF.

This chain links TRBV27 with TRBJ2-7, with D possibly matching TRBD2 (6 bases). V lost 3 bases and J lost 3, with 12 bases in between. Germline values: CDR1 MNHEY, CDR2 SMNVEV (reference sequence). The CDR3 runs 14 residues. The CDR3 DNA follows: TGTGCCAGCAGTTTTAGGGACGGGGGCTACGAGCAGTACTTC. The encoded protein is CASSFRDGGYEQYF.

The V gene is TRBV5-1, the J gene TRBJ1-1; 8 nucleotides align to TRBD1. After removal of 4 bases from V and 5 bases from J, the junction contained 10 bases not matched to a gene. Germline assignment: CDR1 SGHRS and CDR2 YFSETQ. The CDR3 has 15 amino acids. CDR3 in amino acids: CASSLSGQGGTEAFF. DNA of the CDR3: TGCGCCAGCAGCCTATCAGGACAGGGTGGGACTGAAGCTTTCTTT.

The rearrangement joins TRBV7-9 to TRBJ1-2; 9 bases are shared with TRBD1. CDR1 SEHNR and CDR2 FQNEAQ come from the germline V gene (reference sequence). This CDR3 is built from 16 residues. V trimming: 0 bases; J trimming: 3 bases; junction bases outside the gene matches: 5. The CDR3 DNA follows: TGTGCCAGCAGCTTAGCGCCACAGGGGGCAGACTATGGCTACACCTTC. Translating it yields CASSLAPQGADYGYTF.

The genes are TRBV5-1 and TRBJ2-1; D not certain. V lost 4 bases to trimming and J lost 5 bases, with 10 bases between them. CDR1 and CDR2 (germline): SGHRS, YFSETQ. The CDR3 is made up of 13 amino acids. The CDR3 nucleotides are TGCGCCAGCAGCCTCCCCGGAGACAATGAGCAGTTCTTC. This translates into CASSLPGDNEQFF.